One T cell receptor beta chain is described in this entry. The ends were cut back, 0 bases at V and 3 bases at J, with 12 bases in the middle. The germline V gene has CDR1 SEHNR and CDR2 FQNEAQ (reference sequence). CDR3 size: 16 residues. This specimen comes from a study of blood T cell repertoires in COVID-19. Profiled with immunoSEQ multiplex PCR; TCRdb holds only in-frame clones, not every one. The profile shows about 400,000 clones, just under 90% of them singletons. The origin of this receptor is a woman in her twenties or thirties who had recovered from COVID-19. This chain uses TRBV7-9 with TRBJ1-5; D remains ambiguous. Material: PBMCs or T cells enriched from blood (not recorded which). In DNA form, the CDR3 reads TGTGCCAGCAGCTTAGCCACCAGAGGACTCAATCAGCCCCAGCATTTT. It is translated as CASSLATRGLNQPQHF.